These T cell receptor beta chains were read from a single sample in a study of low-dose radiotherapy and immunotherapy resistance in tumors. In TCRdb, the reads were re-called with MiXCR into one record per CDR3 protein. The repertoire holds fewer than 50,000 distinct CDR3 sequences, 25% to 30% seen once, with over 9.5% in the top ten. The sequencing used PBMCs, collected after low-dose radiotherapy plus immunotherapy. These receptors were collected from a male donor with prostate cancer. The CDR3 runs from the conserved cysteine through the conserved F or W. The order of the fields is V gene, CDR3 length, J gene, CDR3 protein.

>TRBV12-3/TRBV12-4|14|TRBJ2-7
CASSPGQASYEQYF
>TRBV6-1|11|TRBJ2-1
CASSGSIRPFF
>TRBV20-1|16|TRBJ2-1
CSATAGAVVHRAEQFF
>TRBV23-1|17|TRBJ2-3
CASSHRTDSSSTDTQYF
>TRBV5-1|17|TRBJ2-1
CASSSNRQGTPNNEQFF
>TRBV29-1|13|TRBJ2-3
CSVVTGSTDTQYF
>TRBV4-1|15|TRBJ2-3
CASSLLAGGTDTQYF
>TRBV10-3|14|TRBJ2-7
CAISDKGNPYEQYF
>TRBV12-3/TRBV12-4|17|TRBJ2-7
CASRRGAGGPPFSRQYF
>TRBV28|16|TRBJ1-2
CASSSTRTASNYGYTF
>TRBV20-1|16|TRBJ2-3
CSAERRLAGAVDTQYF
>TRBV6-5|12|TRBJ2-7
CASRQGPYEQYF
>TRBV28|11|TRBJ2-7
CASSLGREQYF
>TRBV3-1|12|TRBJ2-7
CASKGVSYEQYF
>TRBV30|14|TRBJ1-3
CAWRTDRSGNTIYF
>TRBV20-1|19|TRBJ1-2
CSARARDRGREGTNYGYTF
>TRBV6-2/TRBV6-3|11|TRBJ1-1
CASSYPAEAFF
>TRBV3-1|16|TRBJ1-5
CASSHGGGVLNQPQHF
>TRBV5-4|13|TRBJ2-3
CASSLAAHDTQYF